The clone carrying this T cell receptor beta chain has more than one count but fewer than ten. The antigen is unknown. The sample comes from a study of naive and memory T cell subsets. Whole-study findings and limits: Naive repertoires, especially CD8, held a few larger clonotypes, possibly memory cells re-expressing CD45RA.

Cells stained for CD3, CD4, CD8, CD45RA and CD27 were sorted into four subsets. The beta constant-region primer was an equimolar mix of two oligonucleotides covering TRBC1 and TRBC2. Nested alpha and beta constant-region primers with the SP2 primer drove four PCR rounds on ligated cDNA. A 12-nucleotide UMI and the SP2 primer were added to the cDNA 3' end by oligonucleotide ligation. Via MiXCR, TCRdb re-called the UMI-ligation and nested PCR reads, giving one row per CDR3 protein. Of 85,000 to 130,000 distinct CDR3 sequences listed, around 13% are singletons. Germline CDR1 MNHEY, CDR2 SMNVEV (reference sequence). V was cut by 5 bases and J by 0 bases, with 8 bases left in between. The CDR3 is 13 amino acids.

Sequencing used naive CD8+ T cells from blood. The sequence came from a human donor in good health. The V gene is TRBV27, the J gene TRBJ2-7; a weak D match, TRBD1 (5 bases). The CDR3 region has the DNA TGTGCCAGCAGTCTGACAGCCTCCTACGAGCAGTACTTC. Encoded protein: CASSLTASYEQYF.